This TCR beta chain originates from a study of Ad26.COV2.S vaccination and SARS-CoV-2 variants. Study-level background: Intramuscularly, Ad26.COV2.S was given either once or twice, 56 days apart.

Documented treatment: around 19 received Ad26.COV2.S at low or high dose, single or two shots; 5 received placebo; per-sample allocation not given. Material that was analyzed had been drawn on day 63 after the first vaccine or placebo injection. An 18-55-year-old adult in Boston served as donor. With V trimmed by 8 bases and J by 8 bases, 15 bases remained unmatched. The CDR3 has 16 residues. Germline V CDR1 and CDR2: MNHNY, SVGAGI (reference sequence). Sequenced by immunoSEQ multiplex PCR; TCRdb stores in-frame clones only, minus some. The sample contains hundreds of thousands of clones, roughly 91% of which appear only once.

The sequence came from a person between 18 and 65 years old who received the Ad26.COV2.S COVID-19 vaccine or a placebo. The material was peripheral blood, obtained in a trial of Ad26.COV2.S vaccine versus placebo. The chain employs TRBV6-6 and TRBJ2-1; 10 nucleotides align to TRBD1. The CDR3 region is CASSPVGTGVRYEQFF. The DNA of the CDR3 is TGTGCCAGCTCCCCCGTCGGGACAGGGGTCCGGTATGAGCAGTTCTTC.